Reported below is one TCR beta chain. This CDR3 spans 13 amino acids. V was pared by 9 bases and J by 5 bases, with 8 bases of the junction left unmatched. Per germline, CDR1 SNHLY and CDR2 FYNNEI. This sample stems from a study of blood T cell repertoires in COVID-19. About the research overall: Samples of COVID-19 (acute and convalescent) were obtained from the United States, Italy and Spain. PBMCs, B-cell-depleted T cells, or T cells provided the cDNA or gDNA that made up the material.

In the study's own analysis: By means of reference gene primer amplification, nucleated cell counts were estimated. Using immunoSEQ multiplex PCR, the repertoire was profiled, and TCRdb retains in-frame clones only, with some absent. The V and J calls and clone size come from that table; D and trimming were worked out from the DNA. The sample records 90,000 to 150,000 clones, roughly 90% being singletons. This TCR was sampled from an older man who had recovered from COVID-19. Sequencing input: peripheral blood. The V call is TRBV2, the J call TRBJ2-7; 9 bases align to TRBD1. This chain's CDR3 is CASTRDREDEQYF. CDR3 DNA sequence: TGTGCCAGTACCCGGGACAGGGAGGACGAGCAGTACTTC.